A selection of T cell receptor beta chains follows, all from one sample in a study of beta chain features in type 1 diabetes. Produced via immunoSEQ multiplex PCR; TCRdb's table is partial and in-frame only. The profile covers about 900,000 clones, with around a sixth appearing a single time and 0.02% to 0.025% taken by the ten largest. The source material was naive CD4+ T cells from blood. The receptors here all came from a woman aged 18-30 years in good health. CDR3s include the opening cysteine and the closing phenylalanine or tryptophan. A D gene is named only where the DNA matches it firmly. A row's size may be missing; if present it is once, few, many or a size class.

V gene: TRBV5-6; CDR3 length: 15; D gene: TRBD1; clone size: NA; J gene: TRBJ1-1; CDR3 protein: CASNPKGQGRTEAFF; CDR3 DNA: TGTGCCAGCAACCCGAAGGGACAGGGAAGAACTGAAGCTTTCTTT
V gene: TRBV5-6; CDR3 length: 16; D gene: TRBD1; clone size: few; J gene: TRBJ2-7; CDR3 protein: CASSLHTGAFSYEQYF; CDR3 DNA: TGTGCCAGCAGCTTACACACAGGGGCGTTCTCCTACGAGCAGTACTTC
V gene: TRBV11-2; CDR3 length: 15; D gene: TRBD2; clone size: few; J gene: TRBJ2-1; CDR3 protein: CASSLVLSGYNEQFF; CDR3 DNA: TGTGCCAGCAGCTTAGTTCTTAGCGGGTACAATGAGCAGTTCTTC
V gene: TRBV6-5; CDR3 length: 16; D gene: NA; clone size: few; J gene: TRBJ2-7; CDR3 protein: CASSYPPRQVADEQYF; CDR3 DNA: TGTGCCAGCAGTTACCCCCCCCGGCAGGTGGCGGACGAGCAGTACTTC
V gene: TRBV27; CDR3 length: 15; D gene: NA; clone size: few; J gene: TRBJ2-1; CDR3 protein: CASSSGTARYNEQFF; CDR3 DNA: TGTGCCAGCAGTTCCGGGACTGCAAGATACAATGAGCAGTTCTTC
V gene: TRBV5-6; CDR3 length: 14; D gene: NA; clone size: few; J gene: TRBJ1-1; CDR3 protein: CASSLMGRNTEAFF; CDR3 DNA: TGTGCCAGCAGCCTAATGGGGCGAAACACTGAAGCTTTCTTT
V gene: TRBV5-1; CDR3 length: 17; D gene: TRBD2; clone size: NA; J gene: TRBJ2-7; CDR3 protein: CASSLAGTSGRSYEQYF; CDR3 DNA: TGCGCCAGCAGCTTGGCCGGAACTAGCGGGAGGTCCTACGAGCAGTACTTC
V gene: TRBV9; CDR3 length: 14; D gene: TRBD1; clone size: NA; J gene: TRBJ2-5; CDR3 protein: CASSNDRGQETQYF; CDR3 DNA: TGTGCCAGCAGCAATGACAGGGGGCAGGAGACCCAGTACTTC
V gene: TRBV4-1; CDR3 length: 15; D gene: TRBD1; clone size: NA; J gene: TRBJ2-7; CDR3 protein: CASSPMTGLPYEQYF; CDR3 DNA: TGCGCCAGCAGCCCGATGACAGGGTTGCCCTACGAGCAGTACTTC
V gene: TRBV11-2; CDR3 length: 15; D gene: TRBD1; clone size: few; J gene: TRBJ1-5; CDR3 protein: CASSLDRGLDQPQHF; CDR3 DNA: TGTGCCAGCAGCCTCGACAGGGGATTGGATCAGCCCCAGCATTTT
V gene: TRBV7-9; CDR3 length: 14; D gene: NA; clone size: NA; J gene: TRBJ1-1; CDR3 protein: CASSLAGGVTEAFF; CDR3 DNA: TGTGCCAGCAGCTTAGCCGGGGGCGTCACTGAAGCTTTCTTT
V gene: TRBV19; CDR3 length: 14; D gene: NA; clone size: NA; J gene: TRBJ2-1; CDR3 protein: CASSILDTANEQFF; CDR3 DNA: TGTGCCAGTAGTATACTGGACACCGCCAATGAGCAGTTCTTC
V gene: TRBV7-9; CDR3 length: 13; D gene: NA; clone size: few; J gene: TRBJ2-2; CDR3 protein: CASSLTRRAELFF; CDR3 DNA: TGTGCCAGCAGCTTAACCCGACGTGCGGAGCTGTTTTTT
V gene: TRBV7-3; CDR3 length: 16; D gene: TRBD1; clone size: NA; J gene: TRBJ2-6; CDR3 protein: CASSPTGGSGANVLTF; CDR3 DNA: TGTGCCAGCAGCCCGACAGGGGGCTCTGGGGCCAACGTCCTGACTTTC
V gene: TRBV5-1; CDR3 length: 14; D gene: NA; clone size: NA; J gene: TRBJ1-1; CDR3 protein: CASSLRQDFTEAFF; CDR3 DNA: TGCGCCAGCAGCTTGCGGCAGGATTTCACTGAAGCTTTCTTT
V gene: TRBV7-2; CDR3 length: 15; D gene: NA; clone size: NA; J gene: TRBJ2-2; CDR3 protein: CASSWMGRDTGELFF; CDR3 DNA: TGTGCCAGCAGCTGGATGGGGCGGGACACCGGGGAGCTGTTTTTT
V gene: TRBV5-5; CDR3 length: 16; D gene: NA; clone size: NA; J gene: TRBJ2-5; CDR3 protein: CASSRTSTVLGETQYF; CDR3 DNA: TGTGCCAGCAGCCGAACATCGACGGTCCTGGGGGAGACCCAGTACTTC
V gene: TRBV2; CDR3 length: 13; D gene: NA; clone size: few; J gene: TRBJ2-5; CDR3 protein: CASSQAARETQYF; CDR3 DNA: TGTGCCAGCAGTCAGGCGGCGCGAGAGACCCAGTACTTC
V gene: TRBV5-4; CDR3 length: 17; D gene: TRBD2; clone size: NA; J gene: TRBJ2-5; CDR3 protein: CASSPFASGRAPGTQYF; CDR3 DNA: TGTGCCAGCAGCCCCTTCGCTAGCGGGAGGGCCCCAGGGACCCAGTACTTC
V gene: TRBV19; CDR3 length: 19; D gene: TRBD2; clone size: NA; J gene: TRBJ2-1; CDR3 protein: CASSLSPSGRAGSYNEQFF; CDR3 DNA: TGTGCCAGTAGTCTCTCCCCTAGCGGGAGGGCGGGCTCCTACAATGAGCAGTTCTTC
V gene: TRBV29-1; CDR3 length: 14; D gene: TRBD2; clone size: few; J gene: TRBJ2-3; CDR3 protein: CSAKGLAYTDTQYF; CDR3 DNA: TGCAGCGCAAAGGGACTAGCGTACACAGATACGCAGTATTTT
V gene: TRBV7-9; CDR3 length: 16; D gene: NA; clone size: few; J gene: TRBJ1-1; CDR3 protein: CASSLAPGRGDTEAFF; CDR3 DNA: TGTGCCAGCAGCTTAGCCCCGGGTCGGGGGGACACTGAAGCTTTCTTT
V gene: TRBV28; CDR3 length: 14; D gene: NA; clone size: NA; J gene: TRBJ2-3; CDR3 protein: CASSSEGSTDTQYF; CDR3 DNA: TGTGCCAGCAGTTCAGAGGGGTCGACAGATACGCAGTATTTT
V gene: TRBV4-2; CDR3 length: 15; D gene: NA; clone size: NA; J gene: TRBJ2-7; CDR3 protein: CASSQDETRSYEQYF; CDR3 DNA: TGTGCCAGCAGCCAAGATGAAACTCGCTCATACGAGCAGTACTTC
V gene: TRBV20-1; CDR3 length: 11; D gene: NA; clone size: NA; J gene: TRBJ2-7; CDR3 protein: CSARGAAGQYF; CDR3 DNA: TGCAGTGCTAGAGGTGCCGCCGGGCAGTACTTC
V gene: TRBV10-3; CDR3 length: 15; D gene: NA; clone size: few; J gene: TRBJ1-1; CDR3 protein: CAISESGQMNTEAFF; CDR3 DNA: TGTGCCATCAGTGAGTCTGGACAGATGAACACTGAAGCTTTCTTT
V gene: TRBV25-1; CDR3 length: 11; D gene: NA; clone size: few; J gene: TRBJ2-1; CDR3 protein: CASSHYNEQFF; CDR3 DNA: TGTGCCAGCAGCCACTACAATGAGCAGTTCTTC
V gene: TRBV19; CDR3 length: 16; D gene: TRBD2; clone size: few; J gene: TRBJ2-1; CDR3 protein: CASSRLGTSGSEEQFF; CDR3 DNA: TGTGCCAGTAGTAGACTCGGGACTAGCGGGAGTGAGGAGCAGTTCTTC
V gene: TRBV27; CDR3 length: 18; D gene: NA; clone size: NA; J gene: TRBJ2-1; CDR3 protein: CASSENPPGLSPYNEQFF; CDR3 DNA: TGTGCCAGCAGTGAGAATCCTCCGGGACTTAGCCCCTACAATGAGCAGTTCTTC
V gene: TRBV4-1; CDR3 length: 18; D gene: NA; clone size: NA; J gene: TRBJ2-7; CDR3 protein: CASSLRQSLRLSSYEQYF; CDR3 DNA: TGCGCCAGCAGCCTCAGACAGAGCTTACGTTTGAGCTCCTACGAGCAGTACTTC
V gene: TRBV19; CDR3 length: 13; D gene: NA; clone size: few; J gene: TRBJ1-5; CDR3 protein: CASSNTGGGNQHF; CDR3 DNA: TGTGCCAGTAGTAACACAGGAGGTGGGAACCAGCATTTT
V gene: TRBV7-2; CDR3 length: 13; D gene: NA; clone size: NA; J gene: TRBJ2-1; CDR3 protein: CASSLTSRVLAFF; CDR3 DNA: TGTGCCAGCAGCTTAACCAGCAGGGTACTGGCGTTCTTC
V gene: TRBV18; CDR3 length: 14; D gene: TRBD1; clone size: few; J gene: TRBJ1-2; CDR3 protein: CASSPRTGPHGYTF; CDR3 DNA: TGTGCCAGCTCACCGAGGACAGGGCCCCATGGCTACACCTTC
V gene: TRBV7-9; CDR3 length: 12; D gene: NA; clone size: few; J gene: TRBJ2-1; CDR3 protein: CASRVGSSEQFF; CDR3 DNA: TGTGCCAGCAGGGTCGGGAGTAGTGAGCAGTTCTTC
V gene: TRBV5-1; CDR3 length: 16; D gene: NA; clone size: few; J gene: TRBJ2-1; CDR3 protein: CASSSTQRTSYNEQFF; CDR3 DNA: TGCGCCAGCAGCTCGACTCAGCGGACCTCCTACAATGAGCAGTTCTTC
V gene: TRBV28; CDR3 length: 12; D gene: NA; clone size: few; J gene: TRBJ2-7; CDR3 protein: CASRSQGYEQYF; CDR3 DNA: TGTGCCAGCAGGTCTCAGGGCTACGAGCAGTACTTC
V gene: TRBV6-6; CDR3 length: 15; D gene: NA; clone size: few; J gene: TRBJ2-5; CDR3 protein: CASSPPRGYQETQYF; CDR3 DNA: TGTGCCAGCAGTCCCCCGCGCGGGTACCAAGAGACCCAGTACTTC